Listed below are T cell receptor beta chains from one sample, sequenced in a study of shared clonotypes between healthy human individuals. Method: immunoSEQ multiplex PCR; TCRdb's copy keeps in-frame clones and lacks some. The sample lists about 980,000 clones, around 80% seen once, with approximately 1.5% in the top ten. Input material: memory CD4+ T cells sorted from blood. The receptor set was obtained from a man aged 18 to 30 in good health. Each CDR3 is given with its conserved first and last residue. A D gene is named only where the DNA matches it firmly. The listing skips clone size in some rows; elsewhere it reads once, few, many or a size class.

D gene | clone size | J gene | V gene | CDR3 protein | CDR3 DNA
NA | NA | TRBJ2-3 | TRBV6-1 | CATKTTTSTDTQYF | TGTGCCACCAAGACAACGACTAGCACAGATACGCAGTATTTT
TRBD1 | NA | TRBJ2-1 | TRBV18 | CASSSQGDGGNNEQFF | TGTGCCAGCTCATCTCAGGGGGACGGCGGAAACAATGAGCAGTTCTTC
TRBD2 | once | TRBJ2-7 | TRBV5-1 | CASSPGYSGGFYEQYF | TGCGCCAGCAGCCCGGGTTATAGCGGGGGTTTCTACGAGCAGTACTTC
NA | NA | TRBJ1-5 | TRBV10-2 | CASRDGNQPQHF | TGCGCCAGCAGGGACGGGAATCAGCCCCAGCATTTT
NA | NA | TRBJ2-5 | TRBV4-1 | CASSQAPRGIGTQYF | TGCGCCAGCAGCCAAGCCCCTCGGGGGATAGGGACCCAGTACTTC
TRBD2 | few | TRBJ2-3 | TRBV5-4 | CASSPSGRRGTDTQYF | TGTGCCAGCAGCCCCAGCGGGAGAAGAGGCACAGATACGCAGTATTTT
TRBD1 | many | TRBJ1-6 | TRBV5-4 | CASSLGGLGSPLHF | TGTGCCAGCAGCTTAGGGGGCCTAGGTTCACCCCTCCACTTT
NA | NA | TRBJ1-2 | TRBV2 | CASSGATIYGYTF | TGTGCCAGCAGCGGGGCGACTATCTATGGCTACACCTTC
TRBD1 | NA | TRBJ2-7 | TRBV28 | CASSQRDRGEQYF | TGTGCCAGCAGTCAGCGGGACAGGGGCGAGCAGTACTTC
TRBD1 | NA | TRBJ1-2 | TRBV25-1 | CASSETRDRGFGGYTF | TGTGCCAGCAGTGAAACCCGGGACAGGGGGTTTGGTGGCTACACCTTC
TRBD2 | NA | TRBJ2-7 | TRBV30 | CAWSGLAVYEQYF | TGTGCCTGGAGTGGACTAGCCGTCTACGAGCAGTACTTC
NA | NA | TRBJ1-5 | TRBV2 | CASKGNSNQPQHF | TGTGCCAGCAAAGGTAATAGCAATCAGCCCCAGCATTTT
NA | NA | TRBJ1-2 | TRBV7-9 | CASSRSPRGTREGYTF | TGTGCCAGCAGCCGATCTCCGAGAGGGACCCGAGAGGGCTACACCTTC
TRBD1 | few | TRBJ2-3 | TRBV7-6 | CASSLGQGRDTQYF | TGTGCCAGCAGCTTGGGACAGGGAAGAGATACGCAGTATTTT
TRBD1 | NA | TRBJ2-5 | TRBV5-1 | CASSLQGNGETQYF | TGCGCCAGCAGTTTACAGGGGAACGGGGAGACCCAGTACTTC
TRBD1 | few | TRBJ2-7 | TRBV6-1 | CASSPGTGNNYEQYF | TGTGCCAGCAGTCCCGGGACAGGGAACAACTACGAGCAGTACTTC
NA | NA | TRBJ1-1 | TRBV7-9 | CASSFTGLNTEAFF | TGTGCCAGCAGCTTCACAGGGCTGAACACTGAAGCTTTCTTT
NA | once | TRBJ1-6 | TRBV9 | CASSVEPGSPLHF | TGTGCCAGCAGCGTAGAACCAGGCTCACCCCTCCACTTT
TRBD1 | NA | TRBJ2-2 | TRBV29-1 | CSVGTGNTGELFF | TGCAGCGTCGGGACAGGCAACACCGGGGAGCTGTTTTTT
TRBD1 | NA | TRBJ1-1 | TRBV5-5 | CASSLQDRESAFF | TGTGCCAGCAGCTTGCAGGACAGGGAATCGGCTTTCTTT
TRBD1 | NA | TRBJ2-3 | TRBV6-5 | CASSPGTGGSDTQYF | TGTGCCAGCAGTCCCGGGACAGGGGGGTCAGATACGCAGTATTTT
NA | NA | TRBJ2-5 | TRBV6-1 | CASRAGTRKETQYF | TGTGCCAGCAGGGCCGGGACAAGAAAAGAGACCCAGTACTTC
TRBD2 | few | TRBJ2-3 | TRBV14 | CASSRGGAEDTQYF | TGTGCCAGCAGCCGCGGGGGGGCGGAAGATACGCAGTATTTT
NA | NA | TRBJ2-3 | TRBV5-1 | CASSMLVGGYTDTQYF | TGCGCCAGCAGCATGTTAGTGGGTGGATACACAGATACGCAGTATTTT
TRBD1 | NA | TRBJ1-6 | TRBV25-1 | CASSKTGAGSPLHF | TGTGCCAGCAGTAAAACAGGGGCGGGTTCACCCCTCCACTTT
NA | many | TRBJ2-7 | TRBV14 | CASSHAYEQYF | TGTGCCAGCAGCCACGCCTACGAGCAGTACTTC
NA | NA | TRBJ2-7 | TRBV5-4 | CASSDGTFRSGEQYF | TGTGCCAGCAGCGACGGGACATTCCGGTCGGGCGAGCAGTACTTC
NA | NA | TRBJ2-3 | TRBV5-1 | CASSLKESTNTQYF | TGCGCCAGCAGCTTGAAGGAGAGCACGAATACGCAGTATTTT
NA | NA | TRBJ2-3 | TRBV11-2 | CASSLVLGTDTQYF | TGTGCCAGCAGCTTAGTTTTAGGCACAGATACGCAGTATTTT
TRBD2 | NA | TRBJ2-5 | TRBV30 | CAWSVRPRASGLQETQYF | TGTGCCTGGAGTGTACGTCCTCGGGCTAGCGGGCTTCAAGAGACCCAGTACTTC
NA | NA | TRBJ1-5 | TRBV30 | CAWKDFKGGAQHF | TGTGCCTGGAAAGACTTTAAAGGGGGGGCCCAGCATTTT
NA | NA | TRBJ1-1 | TRBV7-2 | CASSLRGTEAFF | TGTGCCAGCAGCTTACGAGGTACTGAAGCTTTCTTT
NA | NA | TRBJ2-5 | TRBV20-1 | CSARKQETQYF | TGCAGTGCTAGGAAGCAAGAGACCCAGTACTTC
NA | NA | TRBJ2-3 | TRBV2 | CASSPGASGTDTQYF | TGTGCCAGCAGTCCAGGGGCCTCGGGCACAGATACGCAGTATTTT
NA | NA | TRBJ2-5 | TRBV5-4 | CASSRPEVGETQYF | TGTGCCAGCAGCCGTCCGGAGGTCGGGGAGACCCAGTACTTC
NA | NA | TRBJ1-2 | TRBV6-5 | CASSYDGSGYGYTF | TGTGCCAGCAGTTACGACGGTTCGGGGTATGGCTACACCTTC
NA | many | TRBJ1-4 | TRBV5-1 | CASSLDTTNEKLFF | TGCGCCAGCAGCTTAGACACAACTAATGAAAAACTGTTTTTT
TRBD1 | few | TRBJ1-2 | TRBV18 | CASSPQLESGTGNGGYTF | TGTGCCAGCTCACCACAACTTGAATCCGGGACAGGGAATGGAGGCTACACCTTC
NA | NA | TRBJ1-5 | TRBV6-1 | CASSPIGTPNQPQHF | TGTGCCAGCAGTCCTATCGGGACTCCCAATCAGCCCCAGCATTTT
TRBD2 | NA | TRBJ2-1 | TRBV27 | CASSSAGTSYNEQFF | TGTGCCAGCAGTTCCGCCGGGACTAGCTACAATGAGCAGTTCTTC
NA | NA | TRBJ1-4 | TRBV10-3 | CAISELRDEKLFF | TGTGCCATCAGCGAGCTCAGGGATGAAAAACTGTTTTTT
NA | NA | TRBJ1-4 | TRBV4-1 | CASSQDSKEKLFF | TGCGCCAGCAGCCAAGATTCGAAGGAAAAACTGTTTTTT
NA | few | TRBJ1-4 | TRBV10-2 | CASSESRREKLFF | TGCGCCAGCAGTGAGTCGCGAAGGGAAAAACTGTTTTTT
NA | NA | TRBJ1-2 | TRBV30 | CASTNTGYGYTF | TGTGCCTCCACTAACACAGGGTATGGCTACACCTTC
NA | many | TRBJ1-1 | TRBV30 | CAWSVTWLEAFF | TGTGCCTGGAGTGTAACGTGGCTCGAAGCTTTCTTT
NA | NA | TRBJ1-2 | TRBV4-1 | CASSQALGGYGYTF | TGCGCCAGCAGCCAAGCTCTGGGTGGGTATGGCTACACCTTC
NA | few | TRBJ2-3 | TRBV10-1 | CASSGIGRGMTDTQYF | TGCGCCAGCAGCGGTATTGGCAGGGGTATGACAGATACGCAGTATTTT
NA | once | TRBJ2-3 | TRBV27 | CASSIYHTDTQYF | TGTGCCAGCAGTATCTACCACACAGATACGCAGTATTTT
NA | NA | TRBJ2-2 | TRBV7-3 | CASSHGTNTGELFF | TGTGCCAGCAGCCACGGCACCAACACCGGGGAGCTGTTTTTT
NA | NA | TRBJ2-5 | TRBV7-3 | CASSLGAGSIQETQYF | TGTGCCAGCAGCTTAGGGGCGGGTTCGATCCAAGAGACCCAGTACTTC
TRBD1 | NA | TRBJ1-5 | TRBV30 | CAWSVTGRNQPQHF | TGTGCCTGGAGTGTGACAGGGCGAAATCAGCCCCAGCATTTT
NA | NA | TRBJ2-2 | TRBV11-3 | CASSRGNTGELFF | TGTGCCAGCAGCAGGGGAAACACCGGGGAGCTGTTTTTT
TRBD2 | NA | TRBJ2-7 | TRBV5-1 | CASSSGGTSGSYEQYF | TGCGCCAGCAGCTCGGGGGGGACTAGCGGTTCCTACGAGCAGTACTTC
NA | NA | TRBJ2-2 | TRBV2 | CASRVWNTGELFF | TGTGCCAGCAGGGTCTGGAACACCGGGGAGCTGTTTTTT
NA | NA | TRBJ2-3 | TRBV5-1 | CASSDTQGEDTQYF | TGCGCCAGCAGCGATACACAAGGTGAAGATACGCAGTATTTT
TRBD2 | NA | TRBJ2-1 | TRBV15 | CATSRLASGSNEQFF | TGTGCCACCAGCAGACTGGCTAGCGGGAGTAATGAGCAGTTCTTC
NA | few | TRBJ2-3 | TRBV5-6 | CASSLATGTQYF | TGTGCCAGCAGCTTAGCGACGGGTACGCAGTATTTT
NA | NA | TRBJ2-2 | TRBV25-1 | CASWGPITGELFF | TGTGCCAGCTGGGGCCCGATCACCGGGGAGCTGTTTTTT
NA | few | TRBJ1-3 | TRBV6-1 | CASSTDFSGNTIYF | TGTGCCAGCAGCACAGATTTCTCTGGAAACACCATATATTTT
NA | NA | TRBJ2-3 | TRBV5-6 | CASSITQTTDTQYF | TGTGCCAGCAGCATCACTCAGACCACAGATACGCAGTATTTT